The 15 T cell receptor beta chains in this list originate from one sample, sequenced in a study of somatic mutations in cytotoxic T cells in rheumatoid arthritis. Here immunoSEQ multiplex PCR was the method, and the copy in TCRdb shows in-frame clones only, minus some. The sample shows 16,000 or so clones, 60% to 85% of them seen only once. The sequenced sample consisted of CD8+ T cells sorted from blood. Receptors were obtained from an adult with rheumatoid arthritis.

The CDR3 here is CASSQVGPVGTEAFF. DNA for the CDR3: TGTGCCAGCAGCCAGGTAGGTCCGGTCGGGACTGAAGCTTTCTTT. V usage is TRBV7-9 and J usage is TRBJ1-1; D gene ambiguous. The CDR3 totals 15 residues. Germline V gives CDR1 SEHNR, CDR2 FQNEAQ (reference sequence). V was pared by 5 bases and J by 5 bases, with 18 bases between.

The genes are TRBV5-4 and TRBJ2-5; 15 bases map to TRBD2. V dropped 0 bases and J dropped 2; count of bases not matched to a gene: 8. The CDR3 totals 19 residues. Germline V gives CDR1 SGHNT, CDR2 YYREEE (reference sequence). The CDR3 reads CASSLVGGTSGGPQETQYF. CDR3 DNA sequence: TGTGCCAGCAGCTTGGTGGGGGGGACTAGCGGGGGGCCGCAAGAGACCCAGTACTTC.

The chain employs TRBV29-1 and TRBJ1-5; 10 positions match TRBD1. The V gene end was trimmed by 7 bases and the J gene end by 4 bases; junction bases not matched to a gene: 7. Germline loops: CDR1 SQVTM, CDR2 ANQGSEA. The CDR3 length is 14 residues. The DNA of the CDR3 is TGCAGCGCCCGGACAGGGGGGGGTAATCAGCCCCAGCATTTT. As protein: CSARTGGGNQPQHF.

This clone occurred a few times. The chain links TRBV5-6 to TRBJ2-1, with 15 bases that match TRBD2. The germline gives CDR1 SGHDT, CDR2 YYEEEE. The CDR3 covers 18 residues. With 0 bases clipped from V and 3 bases from J, the junction kept 4 bases outside the gene matches. In nucleotides, the CDR3 is TGTGCCAGCAGCTTGGGGACTAGCGGGGGGGCTGGCTACAATGAGCAGTTCTTC. Translated, it gives CASSLGTSGGAGYNEQFF.

The genes are TRBV10-2 and TRBJ1-4; D possibly corresponds to TRBD1 (5 bases). This CDR3 is built from 16 residues. Trimming shortened V by 8 bases and J by 2 bases, and 18 bases separated the two germline ends. CDR1 WSHSY and CDR2 SAAADI come from the germline V gene. The CDR3 DNA sequence: TGCGCCAGCTCTTGGGACGCCGGTTGGACTAATGAAAAACTGTTTTTT. Translation gives CASSWDAGWTNEKLFF.

The rearrangement joins TRBV27 to TRBJ2-2, with a tentative D call TRBD2 (6 bases). V dropped 3 bases and J dropped 1 base, with 12 bases sitting between them. The CDR3 runs to 16 residues. Germline CDR1 reads MNHEY; CDR2 reads SMNVEV (reference sequence). CDR3 protein: CASSFLGTGNTGELFF. The CDR3 DNA reads as TGTGCCAGCAGTTTTCTCGGGACTGGGAACACCGGGGAGCTGTTTTTT.

The V and J genes are TRBV5-4 and TRBJ1-1; D is possibly TRBD1 (6 bases). V was trimmed by 4 bases and J by 5 bases, leaving 12 bases between them. The CDR3 runs 13 residues. Germline loops: CDR1 SGHNT, CDR2 YYREEE (reference sequence). CDR3 region: CASSTDSLTEAFF. CDR3 bases: TGTGCCAGCAGCACGGACAGTTTGACTGAAGCTTTCTTT.

V is TRBV27 and J is TRBJ2-7; D unresolved. Trimming cost V 2 bases and J 1 base, with 15 bases left between them. CDR3 length equals 16 residues. The V gene's germline CDR1 is MNHEY and CDR2 SMNVEV (reference sequence). CDR3 in amino acids: CASSLDDAASSYEQYF. The CDR3 DNA is TGTGCCAGCAGTTTAGATGACGCAGCGAGTTCCTACGAGCAGTACTTC.

This rearrangement joins TRBV4-1 to TRBJ2-1; D may be TRBD1 or TRBD2 (5 bases each). Germline CDR1 is MGHRA and CDR2 is YSYEKL. The CDR3 contains 15 residues. V lost 0 bases, J lost 8 bases, and 14 bases lay in between. CDR3 sequence: CASSQDPQGDDEQFF. As DNA, the CDR3 is TGCGCCAGCAGCCAAGATCCCCAGGGAGACGATGAGCAGTTCTTC.

The CDR3 loop reads CAWSGTLKEGIQYF. In DNA form, the CDR3 reads TGTGCCTGGAGCGGAACACTTAAAGAGGGCATTCAGTACTTC. J is TRBJ2-4 and V is TRBV30, with D perhaps matching TRBD2 (5 bases). V was cut by 3 bases and J by 9 bases, with 18 bases left in between. CDR3 length: 14 amino acids. CDR1 is GTSNPN and CDR2 is SVGIG in the germline V gene (reference sequence).

The rearrangement links TRBV9 to TRBJ2-1; 9 positions agree with TRBD1. The germline gives CDR1 SGDLS, CDR2 YYNGEE. V gave up 3 bases and J gave up 6 bases; unmatched junction bases: 7. This CDR3 has 15 residues. The CDR3 sequence is CASSEGTGTGNEQFF. The CDR3, as DNA: TGTGCCAGCAGCGAGGGGACAGGGACGGGCAATGAGCAGTTCTTC.

The V gene is TRBV29-1, the J gene TRBJ2-3, with 15 bases fitting TRBD2. Germline V gene data show CDR1 as SQVTM and CDR2 as ANQGSEA. J gave up 1 base and V 4 bases, and 9 bases lay outside the gene matches. The CDR3 contains 18 residues. The CDR3 DNA reads as TGCAGCGTTGCTGGGACTAGCGGGGGGACCCCACGCACAGATACGCAGTATTTT. This codes for CSVAGTSGGTPRTDTQYF.

The chain recombines TRBV29-1 with TRBJ2-1; a weak D match, TRBD2 (5 bases). The germline V gene encodes CDR1 SQVTM and CDR2 ANQGSEA. The CDR3 has 12 amino acids. The ends were cut back, 7 bases at V and 7 bases at J, with 14 bases in the middle. CDR3 coding DNA: TGCAGCGAGGCGGTTAGCGAGAATGAGCAGTTCTTC. Translating gives CSEAVSENEQFF.

The rearrangement uses TRBV30 and TRBJ1-5; D might be TRBD1 (6 bases). The CDR3 length is 13 residues. In germline, CDR1 is GTSNPN, CDR2 SVGIG (reference sequence). The V end lost 2 bases, the J end lost 4 bases, and 9 bases lay between the germline ends. CDR3 coding DNA: TGTGCCTGGAGTCTCCAGGGGAATCAGCCCCAGCATTTT. It codes for CAWSLQGNQPQHF.

The rearrangement links TRBV6-1 to TRBJ1-6; unclear D gene. The V gene's germline CDR1 is MNHNS and CDR2 SASEGT. V was cut by 3 bases and J by 13 bases, with 7 bases left in between. This CDR3 is built from 11 residues. CDR3 in DNA: TGTGCCAGCAGTGAGGGAGCGCCCCTCCACTTT. Its translation: CASSEGAPLHF.